This T cell receptor (beta chain) was retrieved from a study of T cells in Graves' hyperthyroidism and ophthalmopathy. In the study overall: The initial diagnosis was the point when peripheral blood was collected, ahead of any treatment.

Amplification yielded TCR beta CDR3 regions, with RNA transcripts as the source. An initial round of RT-PCR targeting the TCR CDR3 relied on the HTBI primer set. TCRdb reanalysed the multiplex PCR reads using MiXCR and keeps one entry per CDR3 protein. The table shows some 600,000 distinct CDR3 sequences, with more than 11% occurring only once. This clonotype was seen a handful of times. CDR1 and CDR2 from the germline V gene are MNHEY and SMNVEV (reference sequence). The V end lost 6 bases, the J end lost 2 bases, and 11 bases lay between the germline ends. This CDR3 comprises 15 residues. Sequenced sample: blood. This sequence originates from a woman in her 30s with Graves' hyperthyroidism that later progressed to Graves' ophthalmopathy. This chain links TRBV27 with TRBJ2-6, with unresolved D. The CDR3 sequence is CASSVISPGANVLTF. In nucleotides, the CDR3 is TGTGCCAGCAGCGTAATAAGCCCTGGGGCCAACGTCCTGACTTTC.